Given below is one T cell receptor (beta chain) in context. The antigen is undetermined. These data come from a study of T cells in localized non-small cell lung cancer. General study results and limits: The study found T cell clonality highest in uninvolved adjacent lung, above tumor. Adjacent lung had a median approximately 57 of the 100 largest tumor clones. There was an association of higher blood T cell density with longer overall survival. Investigators sequenced only a single tumor region, leaving heterogeneity possible.

Libraries were prepared by immunoSEQ multiplex PCR; TCRdb keeps only in-frame clonotypes and omits some of them. This table has about 72,000 clones, almost 85% appearing once. CDR1 SGDLS and CDR2 YYNGEE come from the germline V gene. V was shortened by 2 bases and J by 7 bases, with 13 bases between the two germline ends. This CDR3 is 13 amino acids long. The specimen was peripheral blood, collected before any cancer treatment. The gene calls are TRBV9 and TRBJ2-7; D not certain. This TCR was sampled from a female donor aged 60 or older with stage I lung adenocarcinoma. This chain's CDR3 is CASSVGPAGEQYF. In DNA, the CDR3 is TGTGCCAGCAGCGTCGGGCCGGCTGGAGAGCAGTACTTC.